These 13 T cell receptor beta chains came from one sample sequenced in a study of OX40 agonist ivuxolimab in advanced cancers. Only in-frame clones appear in the TCRdb table, and some are missing; sequencing was by immunoSEQ multiplex PCR. The table records tens of thousands of clones, approximately 89% of them present only once. The sequences come from CD4+ or CD8+ T cells sorted from blood, collected in a trial of the OX40 agonist ivuxolimab. The receptor set was obtained from an adult with an advanced solid tumor such as melanoma, head and neck, liver or kidney cancer.

The chain carries TRBV7-2 and TRBJ2-1, with TRBD1 matching over 9 bases. The V gene's germline CDR1 is SGHTA and CDR2 FQGNSA. Trimming cost V 1 base and J 9 bases; bases outside gene matches: 4. The CDR3 has 14 amino acids. The CDR3 protein is CASSLDGTGREQFF. CDR3 coding DNA: TGTGCCAGCAGCTTAGATGGGACAGGGCGTGAGCAGTTCTTC. The whole variable domain, filled in from reference TRBV7-2 and TRBJ2-1, reads GAGVSQSPSNKVTEKGKDVELRCDPISGHTALYWYRQSLGQGLEFLIYFQGNSAPDKSGLPSDRFSAERTGGSVSTLTIQRTQQEDSAVYLCASSLDGTGREQFFGPGTRLTVL.

The chain carries TRBV5-1 and TRBJ2-5, with 7 bases aligning to TRBD2. V lost 1 base and J lost 5; bases outside the gene matches: 8. This CDR3 has 15 amino acids. CDR1 SGHRS and CDR2 YFSETQ come from the germline V gene. The CDR3 here is CASSLTRAGEETQYF. In DNA, the CDR3 is TGCGCCAGCAGCTTGACCAGGGCGGGGGAGGAGACCCAGTACTTC. Combining the CDR3 with reference TRBV5-1 and TRBJ2-5 gives the whole variable domain KAGVTQTPRYLIKTRGQQVTLSCSPISGHRSVSWYQQTPGQGLQFLFEYFSETQRNKGNFPGRFSGRQFSNSRSEMNVSTLELGDSALYLCASSLTRAGEETQYFGPGTRLLVL.

The chain recombines TRBV10-3 with TRBJ2-2; TRBD1 is a possible D gene (5 bases). In germline, CDR1 is ENHRY, CDR2 SYGVKD. CDR3 length: 15 residues. The V end was cut by 2 bases, the J end by 0 bases, with 7 bases between. The DNA of the CDR3 is TGTGCCATCAGTGAGACAGGTCCGAACACCGGGGAGCTGTTTTTT. Its protein product is CAISETGPNTGELFF.

The V and J genes are TRBV9 and TRBJ2-7; the match to TRBD1 covers 8 bases. The CDR3 totals 17 residues. The germline gives CDR1 SGDLS, CDR2 YYNGEE. After removal of 0 bases from V and 7 bases from J, the junction contained 15 bases not matched to a gene. Here the CDR3 DNA reads TGTGCCAGCAGCGTAGATAAGAACGGCAGGGGGCTGAGGGAGCAGTACTTC. Translated, it gives CASSVDKNGRGLREQYF.

The chain is built from TRBV6-6 and TRBJ1-6; 8 nucleotides line up with TRBD1. Germline V lookup: CDR1 MNHNY, CDR2 SVGAGI (reference sequence). V lost 6 bases and J lost 6; bases outside the gene matches: 4. The CDR3 length is 14 residues. CDR3 DNA: TGTGCCAGCAGCAGGGACAGGTTTAATTCACCCCTCCACTTT. Translation: CASSRDRFNSPLHF.

The chain has TRBV15 and TRBJ1-3, with D unresolved. Trimming took 5 bases from V and 2 from J, leaving 13 bases between them. Germline values: CDR1 LNHNV, CDR2 YYDKDF (reference sequence). The CDR3 runs to 15 residues. CDR3 DNA: TGTGCCACCAGCCCACCCCCCGTGACTGGAAACACCATATATTTT. Translated: CATSPPPVTGNTIYF.

The chain has TRBV20-1 and TRBJ1-2; D is possibly TRBD1 (6 bases). Trimming cost V 5 bases and J 7 bases, with 8 bases left between them. Germline CDR1 reads DFQATT; CDR2 reads SNEGSKA (reference sequence). The CDR3 is 10 amino acids. The CDR3 DNA sequence: TGCAGTGCTGTCAGGGGTGGCTACACCTTC. Its protein product is CSAVRGGYTF.

J is TRBJ2-1 and V is TRBV7-2; 13 bases align to TRBD2. V dropped 6 bases and J dropped 7; count of bases not matched to a gene: 9. Germline V gene lookup returns CDR1 SGHTA and CDR2 FQGNSA. The CDR3 is 16 amino acids. The CDR3 bases are TGTGCCAGCAGTTACCAGACTAGCGGGAGGAATAATGAGCAGTTCTTC. Translated: CASSYQTSGRNNEQFF.

The genes are TRBV27 and TRBJ2-7; maybe TRBD1 (6 bases). The CDR3 is 14 residues long. Trimming removed 6 bases from V and 2 bases from J, with 14 bases in between. The germline V gene encodes CDR1 MNHEY and CDR2 SMNVEV (reference sequence). CDR3 residues: CASRPTGFPYEQYF. CDR3 coding DNA: TGTGCCAGCAGGCCTACAGGGTTCCCCTACGAGCAGTACTTC.

This chain connects TRBV6-5 to TRBJ1-5; D unclear. The V gene's germline CDR1 is MNHEY and CDR2 SVGAGI. The ends were cut back, 4 bases at V and 4 bases at J, with 8 bases in the middle. The CDR3 extends over 13 amino acids. The CDR3 sequence: CASSWTKNQPQHF. The CDR3 nucleotides are TGTGCCAGCAGTTGGACTAAAAATCAGCCCCAGCATTTT.

Worth noting for this clone: Sequence at one end of the junction differs from germline and may be a read error. V is TRBV6-6 and J is TRBJ1-2, with D uncertain. The CDR3 has 13 residues. Looked up from germline, CDR1 is MNHNY and CDR2 is SVGAGI (reference sequence). The DNA for the CDR3 is TGTGCCAGCAGTTACGTCGGGAACTCTGGCTACACCTTC. The encoded protein is CASSYVGNSGYTF.

V gene TRBV4-3 combines with J gene TRBJ1-5; D unclear. The V end lost 1 base, the J end lost 9 bases, and 7 bases lay between the germline ends. The germline V gene encodes CDR1 LGHNA and CDR2 YSLEER. The CDR3 is 12 amino acids. CDR3 residues: CASSQGGGPQHF. The CDR3, as DNA: TGCGCCAGCAGCCAAGGGGGTGGGCCCCAGCATTTT.

This chain joins TRBV7-9 and TRBJ1-6, with 8 nucleotides matching TRBD1. This CDR3 spans 17 amino acids. The V and J ends lost 7 bases and 3 bases, in that order; junction bases with no gene match: 11. Germline CDR1 and CDR2: SEHNR and FQNEAQ (reference sequence). CDR3 nucleotide sequence: TGTGCCAGCATGGCGGACAGGGTGAATTTCTATAATTCACCCCTCCACTTT. Translated: CASMADRVNFYNSPLHF.